The entry below describes one T cell receptor (beta chain). At one of its ends the junction is not consistent with the germline gene, which may arise from a read error. The data were obtained in a study of blood T cell repertoires in COVID-19. Germline loops: CDR1 SSHAT, CDR2 FNYEAQ (reference sequence). The CDR3 has 14 residues. The repertoire was sequenced with immunoSEQ multiplex PCR; TCRdb's copy has only in-frame clones and lacks some. This sample has 35,000 to 45,000 clones, with roughly 85% found just once. The sequence was collected from an older woman in a cohort sampled during active COVID-19. Sequenced sample: peripheral blood. The chain employs TRBV7-7 and TRBJ2-2; 8 nucleotides line up with TRBD1. The CDR3 sequence: CASSDGTGTGELFF. CDR3 in DNA: TGTGCTAGCAGCGACGGGACAGGCACCGGGGAGCTGTTTTTT.